The clone carrying this T cell receptor (beta chain) turned up a few times. The antigen remains undetermined. These data originate in a study of identical twins. The study's findings and limits: Twin pairs' shared out-of-frame alpha sequences were enriched in low generation probability.

A universal primer site arose from template switching, and cDNA bore unique molecular identifiers. TCRdb re-analysed the 5' RACE reads in MiXCR, keeping a single row per CDR3 protein. The data hold a few hundred thousand distinct CDR3 sequences, with about 8.9% observed a single time. These records were also assigned to another study, of yellow fever vaccine responses in identical twins.

This TCR was recovered from a woman under 30 in good health. Source material: CD8+ T cells sorted from blood.

The CDR3 is CSVQGAMANVLTF. The CDR3 nucleotides read TGCAGCGTCCAAGGAGCCATGGCCAACGTCCTGACTTTC. The chain employs TRBV29-1 and TRBJ2-6, with D uncertain. CDR1 is SQVTM and CDR2 is ANQGSEA in the germline V gene. There are 13 residues in the CDR3. The V gene lost 6 bases and the J gene lost 6 bases, with 12 bases spanning the gap.